A single sample gave rise to the 29 T cell receptor beta chains below, sequenced in a study of regulatory T cells in long-lasting Graves disease. CDR3 regions were amplified by Arm-PCR using iRepertoire HTBI primers to build TCR beta libraries. One entry per CDR3 protein results from TCRdb running MiXCR on the multiplex PCR reads. The data contain around 400,000 distinct CDR3 sequences, around 23% of them singletons. Time point: persistent/refractory GD, antithyroid drugs over 5 years with positive TRAb. PBMCs provided the RNA from which the TCR library was made. The source material was peripheral blood mononuclear cells (PBMCs), sampled when the disease was refractory, from a patient treated with antithyroid drugs. The receptors shown here come from a woman aged 40-49 years with Graves disease.

This clonotype has ten or more counts. The chain has TRBV28 and TRBJ2-7, with 8 bases identical to TRBD1. The ends lost 2 bases at V and 6 bases at J; junction bases unmatched: 6. The germline CDR1 and CDR2 sequences are MDHEN and SYDVKM. There are 14 residues in the CDR3. The CDR3 nucleotides are TGTGCCAGCAGTTTAATCCAGGGGGCATCCGAGCAGTACTTC. This encodes CASSLIQGASEQYF.

This clonotype has a count of ten or more. The chain joins TRBV28 to TRBJ1-5, with D tentatively TRBD1 (5 bases). V dropped 4 bases and J dropped 1 base, with 11 bases sitting between them. The CDR3 sequence is 15 residues long. Germline lookup yields CDR1 MDHEN and CDR2 SYDVKM. CDR3 sequence: CASSYGGGSNQPQHF. CDR3 bases: TGTGCCAGCAGTTATGGGGGGGGAAGCAATCAGCCCCAGCATTTT.

This clonotype was seen ten or more times. The rearrangement uses TRBV28 and TRBJ1-6; D uncertain. V was shortened by 8 bases and J by 0 bases, with 14 bases between the two germline ends. The CDR3 covers 16 residues. Germline V gives CDR1 MDHEN, CDR2 SYDVKM. CDR3: CASSSETISYNSPLHF. DNA for the CDR3: TGTGCCAGCTCCTCCGAAACCATCTCCTATAATTCACCCCTCCACTTT.

This chain joins TRBV28 and TRBJ2-6, with 7 positions matching TRBD1. Germline-derived CDR1 and CDR2 are MDHEN and SYDVKM. Germline trimming cut 4 bases from V and 2 bases from J; bases unmatched to any gene: 2. The CDR3 extends over 15 amino acids. The CDR3 DNA follows: TGTGCCAGCAGTTCTACAGGGGCTGGGGCCAACGTCCTGACTTTC. Its protein product is CASSSTGAGANVLTF.

This clonotype was detected a few times. The CDR3 region has the DNA TGTGCCAGCAGCCCGAGGAGAGGAAGAACCTACGAGCAGTACTTC. As protein: CASSPRRGRTYEQYF. The chain is built from TRBV7-2 and TRBJ2-7; no clear D. The CDR3 has 15 residues. The germline gives CDR1 SGHTA, CDR2 FQGNSA. V shed 5 bases and J shed 2 bases, with 16 bases lying between them. Together with reference TRBV7-2 and TRBJ2-7, the CDR3 gives the full variable domain: GAGVSQSPSNKVTEKGKDVELRCDPISGHTALYWYRQSLGQGLEFLIYFQGNSAPDKSGLPSDRFSAERTGGSVSTLTIQRTQQEDSAVYLCASSPRRGRTYEQYFGPGTRLTVT.

Ten or more counts support this clonotype. Sequence at one end of the junction differs from germline and may be a read error. The V and J genes are TRBV7-3 and TRBJ2-2, with TRBD2 identical over 7 bases. The CDR3 loop spans 16 amino acids. The V gene's germline CDR1 is SGHTA and CDR2 FQGTGA. The CDR3 here is CASSLLAGANTGELFF. The CDR3 DNA is TGCGCCAGCAGCCTCCTGGCGGGGGCGAACACCGGGGAGCTGTTTTTT. The entire variable domain, with the rest obtained from reference TRBV7-3 and TRBJ2-2, is as follows: GAGVSQTPSNKVTEKGKYVELRCDPISGHTALYWYRQSLGQGPEFLIYFQGTGAADDSGLPNDRFFAVRPEGSVSTLKIQRTERGDSAVYLCASSLLAGANTGELFFGEGSRLTVL.

This clonotype was seen many times. The chain carries TRBV20-1 and TRBJ2-2; D may be TRBD1 (5 bases). Trimming removed 3 bases from V and 0 bases from J, with 8 bases in between. This CDR3 comprises 14 residues. Germline-derived CDR1 and CDR2 are DFQATT and SNEGSKA (reference sequence). The chain's CDR3 is CSASDSSNTGELFF. CDR3 DNA sequence: TGCAGTGCTAGTGACAGCTCGAACACCGGGGAGCTGTTTTTT.

This clonotype was seen repeatedly, ten times or more. This chain uses TRBV6-2 or TRBV6-3 with TRBJ1-1; D unclear. Trimming removed 0 bases from V and 0 bases from J, with 5 bases in between. Per the germline V gene, CDR1 is MNHEY and CDR2 is SVGEGT. This CDR3 spans 14 amino acids. CDR3 loop: CASSYSAMNTEAFF. DNA of the CDR3: TGTGCCAGCAGTTACTCCGCTATGAACACTGAAGCTTTCTTT.

The chain recombines TRBV25-1 with TRBJ2-7, with 7 positions matching TRBD1. Germline CDR1 is MGHDK and CDR2 is SYGVNS. CDR3 length equals 14 residues. V shed 4 bases, J shed 6 bases, and the junction held 9 bases outside the gene matches. The CDR3 region has the DNA TGTGCCAGCAGTGGTTACAGGGGACCGGCCGAGCAGTACTTC. Its protein is CASSGYRGPAEQYF.

The rearrangement uses TRBV20-1 and TRBJ2-5, with TRBD2 matching over 8 bases. The CDR3 spans 16 residues. Germline-derived CDR1 and CDR2 are DFQATT and SNEGSKA (reference sequence). The trim removed 1 base at V and 0 bases at J, leaving 7 bases unmatched. CDR3 loop: CSARALGSGDQETQYF. The CDR3 coding sequence is TGCAGTGCTAGAGCTCTGGGTAGCGGGGACCAAGAGACCCAGTACTTC.

This clonotype was seen a few times. V usage is TRBV7-3 and J usage is TRBJ1-1; D unresolved. CDR3 length equals 17 residues. The ends were cut back, 5 bases at V and 2 bases at J, with 21 bases in the middle. Germline assignment: CDR1 SGHTA and CDR2 FQGTGA. The CDR3 DNA is TGTGCCAGCAGCCTCAGAGGGCCCGAAGTCTTAAACACTGAAGCTTTCTTT. Residues: CASSLRGPEVLNTEAFF.

This clonotype was picked up a small number of times. V gene TRBV20-1 combines with J gene TRBJ1-1; unclear D gene. Trimming removed 6 bases from V and 2 bases from J, with 16 bases in between. This CDR3 comprises 14 residues. Germline CDR1 DFQATT, CDR2 SNEGSKA (reference sequence). CDR3 amino acids: CSAPGVGQNTEAFF. The CDR3 region has the DNA TGCAGTGCCCCAGGTGTTGGGCAAAACACTGAAGCTTTCTTT.

This clonotype occurred once. V usage is TRBV9 and J usage is TRBJ2-7; 7 nucleotides align to TRBD2. J lost 4 bases, V lost 3 bases, and 10 bases had no gene match. Looked up from germline, CDR1 is SGDLS and CDR2 is YYNGEE. The CDR3 loop spans 15 amino acids. Written as DNA, the CDR3 is TGTGCCAGCAGCGCAACGGCGGGCGGGAGTTACGAGCAGTACTTC. Translated: CASSATAGGSYEQYF.

The chain recombines TRBV12-3 or TRBV12-4 with TRBJ1-1; TRBD1 aligns across 8 bases. Unmatched junction bases numbered 3, after V lost 2 bases and J lost 1 base. The CDR3 loop spans 15 amino acids. The CDR3 loop reads CASSLSDRGNTEAFF. CDR3 DNA sequence: TGTGCCAGCAGTTTAAGCGACAGGGGGAACACTGAAGCTTTCTTT.

This clonotype was detected a few times. This chain joins TRBV20-1 and TRBJ1-1, with TRBD1 identical over 7 bases. J was trimmed by 3 bases and V by 6 bases; bases with no gene match: 10. The V gene's germline CDR1 is DFQATT and CDR2 SNEGSKA (reference sequence). CDR3 length: 14 residues. CDR3: CSARSPGQHTEAFF. CDR3 coding DNA: TGCAGTGCCAGGTCCCCGGGACAGCACACTGAAGCTTTCTTT.

This clonotype was seen more than once but under ten times. This chain uses TRBV2 with TRBJ2-7; D gene unclear. The CDR3 runs to 12 residues. Germline CDR1 is SNHLY and CDR2 is FYNNEI. V lost 6 bases and J lost 6, with 12 bases in between. The CDR3 spells CASSLESIEQYF. The CDR3 nucleotides read TGTGCCAGCAGCTTGGAGTCGATCGAGCAGTACTTC.

In this sample, this clonotype turned up many times. The V call is TRBV28, the J call TRBJ2-7; TRBD1 matches 8 bases. The germline gives CDR1 MDHEN, CDR2 SYDVKM. V lost 6 bases, J lost 1 base, and 2 bases stayed unmatched. The CDR3 spans 13 residues. The CDR3 nucleotides are TGTGCCAGCAGCTGGGACAGGTCCTACGAGCAGTACTTC. Encoded protein: CASSWDRSYEQYF.

The V gene is TRBV2, the J gene TRBJ2-2, with D perhaps matching TRBD2 (6 bases). The ends were cut back, 6 bases at V and 5 bases at J, with 10 bases in the middle. Germline loops: CDR1 SNHLY, CDR2 FYNNEI. This CDR3 is built from 13 residues. The CDR3 here is CASRGRDTGELFF. The CDR3 coding sequence is TGTGCCAGCAGGGGGCGGGATACCGGGGAGCTGTTTTTT.

This clonotype was recorded many times. The V call is TRBV12-3 or TRBV12-4, the J call TRBJ1-5, with a weak D call TRBD1 (6 bases). The CDR3 runs 16 residues. Deletions cut 6 bases from V and 4 bases from J, with 19 bases between. CDR3 nucleotides: TGTGCCAGCAGCCCGACAGGACCTACTCGTAATCAGCCCCAGCATTTT. Its protein product is CASSPTGPTRNQPQHF.

This clonotype was counted at least ten times. The J gene is TRBJ2-7, the V gene TRBV11-2, with D perhaps TRBD2 (6 bases). V was shortened by 5 bases and J by 2 bases, with 16 bases between the two germline ends. Germline V lookup: CDR1 SGHAT, CDR2 FQNNGV. The CDR3 has 15 residues. The CDR3 loop is CASSLSEGSPYEQYF. CDR3 bases: TGTGCCAGCAGCCTCTCGGAGGGGTCCCCCTACGAGCAGTACTTC.

This clonotype came up a few times. This sequence joins TRBV27 and TRBJ2-6; D gene ambiguous. The germline V gene has CDR1 MNHEY and CDR2 SMNVEV (reference sequence). The V gene lost 1 base and the J gene lost 0 bases, with 13 bases spanning the gap. The CDR3 spans 18 residues. In nucleotides, the CDR3 is TGTGCCAGCAGTTTATATGTGGTAGGAAGCTCTGGGGCCAACGTCCTGACTTTC. Translating it yields CASSLYVVGSSGANVLTF.

The sample holds many counts of this clonotype. The rearrangement uses TRBV15 and TRBJ2-5; D gene unclear. CDR1 and CDR2 (germline): LNHNV, YYDKDF (reference sequence). The CDR3 has 15 amino acids. V was clipped by 3 bases and J by 1 base, with 12 bases between them. For the CDR3, the DNA is TGTGCCACCAGCAGGGCCACTGGCGGCCAAGAGACCCAGTACTTC. This gives the protein CATSRATGGQETQYF.

The V call is TRBV6-5, the J call TRBJ1-5; 8 bases are shared with TRBD1. Per the germline V gene, CDR1 is MNHEY and CDR2 is SVGAGI. The CDR3 sequence is 18 residues long. V lost 2 bases, J lost 3 bases, and 12 bases stayed unmatched. CDR3 sequence (DNA): TGTGCCAGCAGTTACGGCCCCGGGACAGGTATGACCAATCAGCCCCAGCATTTT. This encodes CASSYGPGTGMTNQPQHF.

This clonotype was observed many times. The genes are TRBV5-7 and TRBJ1-2, with 8 positions matching TRBD1. TRBV5-7 is classed as an ORF, of uncertain function. The CDR3 covers 15 residues. V lost 0 bases and J lost 8; bases outside the gene matches: 9. This CDR3 reads CASSLAFRGLEGYTF. CDR3 in DNA: TGTGCCAGCAGCTTGGCTTTCAGGGGGCTAGAGGGCTACACCTTC.

As for this clonotype: This may come from a read error, since a much larger clone is one base off. This rearrangement joins TRBV6-2 or TRBV6-3 to TRBJ2-1, with D perhaps being TRBD1 or TRBD2 (5 bases each). The CDR3 contains 20 residues. Trimming shortened V by 5 bases and J by 4 bases, and 30 bases separated the two germline ends. Per germline, CDR1 MNHEY and CDR2 SVGEGT. The DNA for the CDR3 is TGTGCCAGCAGTCCTGGGGGTGGAGGACTCCGATACGATGGGTACAATGAGCAGTTCTTC. Encoded protein: CASSPGGGGLRYDGYNEQFF.

This clonotype was observed many times. The chain is built from TRBV12-3 or TRBV12-4 and TRBJ2-1; D unresolved. The CDR3 totals 13 residues. V lost 8 bases, J lost 5 bases, and 13 bases lay in between. For the CDR3, the DNA is TGTGCCAGCGGGATCCGGAACAACAATGAGCAGTTCTTC. Encoded protein: CASGIRNNNEQFF.

This clonotype was seen only a few times. The chain recombines TRBV20-1 with TRBJ1-3, with D possibly being TRBD1 (6 bases). V was pared by 2 bases and J by 0 bases, with 8 bases between. Germline V gene sequence: CDR1 DFQATT, CDR2 SNEGSKA (reference sequence). The CDR3 runs to 14 residues. Here the CDR3 DNA reads TGCAGTGCTAGACGACAGGTCTCTGGAAACACCATATATTTT. Translation gives CSARRQVSGNTIYF.

On this clonotype: A much larger clone differs from this one at a single base, so this may be a read error. This chain joins TRBV11-2 and TRBJ1-2; the D gene is possibly TRBD1 (6 bases). CDR1 and CDR2 (germline): SGHAT, FQNNGV. The CDR3 loop spans 14 amino acids. Between the trimmed V and J ends, which lost 5 bases and 7 bases, there was a span of 17 bases. The CDR3: CASSGALGAPGYTF. CDR3 bases: TGTGCCAGCAGCGGAGCACTGGGGGCACCTGGCTACACCTTC.

The V call is TRBV11-2, the J call TRBJ1-4, with 8 bases fitting TRBD1. The CDR3 has 15 residues. Germline CDR1 is SGHAT and CDR2 is FQNNGV. Trimming took 0 bases from V and 11 from J; bases not matched to a gene: 8. CDR3 protein: CASSLDGPQGAKLFF. CDR3 coding DNA: TGTGCCAGCAGCTTAGATGGGCCCCAGGGGGCGAAACTGTTTTTT. Drawing the rest from reference TRBV11-2 and TRBJ1-4, the complete variable domain is EAGVAQSPRYKIIEKRQSVAFWCNPISGHATLYWYQQILGQGPKLLIQFQNNGVVDDSQLPKDRFSAERLKGVDSTLKIQPAKLEDSAVYLCASSLDGPQGAKLFFGSGTQLSVL.